Shown below are 30 T cell receptor beta chains from a single sample sequenced in a study of Tregs in tolerant kidney transplant recipients. TCRdb's table, derived via immunoSEQ multiplex PCR, lists solely in-frame clones and lacks some. The sample table sets out around 48,000 clones. This sample comprised CD4+ T cells from blood, obtained before the transplant. Receptors were obtained from a human donor who received a combined kidney and bone marrow transplant.

As for this clone: The read stops 3 residues short of the end of the CDR3; the missing end is completed from the germline J gene. The V and J genes are TRBV10-3 and TRBJ2-1; TRBD2 matches at 13 bases. The CDR3 is 17 amino acids. The V gene end was trimmed by 8 bases and the J gene end by 5 bases; junction bases not matched to a gene: 12. Looked up from germline, CDR1 is ENHRY and CDR2 is SYGVKD. CDR3 DNA, as far as it was read: TGTGCCATCTTTGCCGGACTAGCGGGAGACTCGGACAATGAG. This gives the protein CAIFAGLAGDSDNE. The whole CDR3 region reads CAIFAGLAGDSDNEQFF.

A remark on this clone: The CDR3 end lies 3 residues beyond the end of the read and is filled in from the germline J gene. This chain links TRBV20-1 with TRBJ2-5; TRBD1 or TRBD2 may be the D gene (8 bases each). The CDR3 is made up of 21 amino acids. V was pared by 1 base and J by 4 bases, with 34 bases between. The germline gives CDR1 DFQATT, CDR2 SNEGSKA (reference sequence). CDR3 DNA (partial): TGCAGTGCTAGAGGCGGTTCTGGACAGGGTGGGACGGGAGGGCCCCCAGAGACC. This encodes CSARGGSGQGGTGGPPET. The whole CDR3 region reads CSARGGSGQGGTGGPPETQYF.

With respect to this clone: The read is 3 residues too short to cover the CDR3 end, so that end is filled in from the germline J gene. The chain combines TRBV11-2 with TRBJ2-1, with TRBD2 identical over 7 bases. With 3 bases clipped from V and 4 bases from J, the junction kept 6 bases outside the gene matches. The CDR3 totals 15 residues. Germline-derived CDR1 and CDR2 are SGHAT and FQNNGV. CDR3 bases read: TGTGCCAGCAGCTTTGGGCTAGCGGCTTACAATGAG. It translates to CASSFGLAAYNE. The full CDR3 is CASSFGLAAYNEQFF.

As to this clone: Read sequence stops 3 residues before the CDR3 end, and the germline J gene provides the missing end. The rearrangement joins TRBV5-4 to TRBJ2-3; TRBD1 matches at 7 bases. The CDR3 spans 15 residues. CDR1 SGHNT and CDR2 YYREEE come from the germline V gene (reference sequence). V lost 4 bases to trimming and J lost 3 bases; unmatched junction nucleotides: 8. The covered CDR3 bases are TGTGCCAGCAGCCGCTGGGGACAGTGGACAGATACG. The encoded protein is CASSRWGQWTDT. The entire CDR3 sequence reads CASSRWGQWTDTQYF.

Comment on this clone: The read gets to within 3 residues of the CDR3 end, and the germline J gene fills in the rest. The J gene is TRBJ1-4, the V gene TRBV6-2 or TRBV6-3; TRBD1 agrees at 7 bases. Germline assignment: CDR1 MNHEY and CDR2 SVGEGT. This CDR3 region has 15 residues. With 2 bases clipped from V and 5 bases from J, the junction kept 5 bases outside the gene matches. The chain's CDR3 is CASSYRDSLNEKLFF. The covered CDR3 bases are TGTGCCAGCAGTTACCGGGACAGTTTAAATGAAAAA.

Comments on this clone: The CDR3 end falls 3 residues outside the read, so it is completed with the germline J gene. V usage is TRBV18 and J usage is TRBJ1-3; D remains unclear. V was clipped by 1 base and J by 2 bases, with 3 bases between them. This CDR3 spans 13 amino acids. The V gene's germline CDR1 is KGHSH and CDR2 LQKENI. The CDR3: CASSPQAGNTIYF. Incomplete CDR3 DNA: TGTGCCAGCTCACCACAGGCTGGAAACACC.

Worth noting for this clone: The read gets to within 3 residues of the CDR3 end, and the germline J gene fills in the rest. The V and J genes are TRBV30 and TRBJ2-7; the D is unclear. Trimming removed 4 bases at V and 0 bases at J, with 13 bases between. Germline CDR1 and CDR2: GTSNPN and SVGIG (reference sequence). The CDR3 extends over 14 amino acids. CDR3 in amino acids: CAWTQRASSYEQYF. The CDR3 DNA, read in part, is TGTGCCTGGACCCAACGCGCTAGCTCCTACGAG.

In the case of this clone: The read ends 3 residues before the CDR3 terminus; that terminus is restored from the germline J gene. The chain has TRBV30 and TRBJ2-2; unclear D gene. Germline V gene data show CDR1 as GTSNPN and CDR2 as SVGIG (reference sequence). The CDR3 is 12 residues long. Trimming left V 3 bases short and J 6 bases short, with 8 bases between. The covered CDR3 bases are TGTGCCTGGAGACGGGTCCCCGGGGAG. It codes for CAWRRVPGE. Given in full, the CDR3 is CAWRRVPGELFF.

With respect to this clone: The sequence runs out 3 residues before the end of the CDR3; the remainder is reconstructed from the germline J gene. This chain connects TRBV2 to TRBJ1-5; possibly TRBD1 for D (5 bases). CDR3 size: 14 residues. Germline CDR1 and CDR2: SNHLY and FYNNEI. The V end lost 4 bases, the J end lost 2 bases, and 9 bases lay between the germline ends. The chain's CDR3 is CASSVSQGNQPQHF. Partial CDR3 DNA: TGTGCCAGCAGTGTGTCACAGGGCAATCAGCCC.

Concerning this clone: The read halts 3 residues ahead of the CDR3 end, with the missing end drawn from the germline J gene. This chain links TRBV20-1 with TRBJ2-7; no clear D gene. V dropped 3 bases and J dropped 0 bases, with 12 bases sitting between them. Looked up from germline, CDR1 is DFQATT and CDR2 is SNEGSKA (reference sequence). This CDR3 region has 14 residues. The CDR3 loop is CSAREPTNSYEQYF. The DNA read from the CDR3 is TGCAGTGCTAGGGAGCCGACAAACTCCTACGAG.

To note about this clone: An end of the junction differs from the germline gene, which may be a read error. Coverage ceases 3 residues before the CDR3 finishes, and the germline J gene fills in the end. This chain joins TRBV7-7 and TRBJ2-3; the D gene is possibly TRBD2 (5 bases). The CDR3 is 15 amino acids. Germline loops: CDR1 SSHAT, CDR2 FNYEAQ (reference sequence). Partial CDR3 DNA: TGTGCTAGCAGCCCGCGGAACTCGGGGACAGATACG. This codes for CASSPRNSGTDT. The whole CDR3 sequence is CASSPRNSGTDTQYF. The full variable domain, in which reference TRBV7-7 and TRBJ2-3 provide the parts outside the CDR3, is GAGVSQSPRYKVTKRGQDVTLRCDPISSHATLYWYQQALGQGPEFLTYFNYEAQPDKSGLPSDRFSAERPEGSISTLTIQRTEQRDSAMYRCASSPRNSGTDTQYFGPGTRLTVL.

Concerning this clone itself: The read halts 3 residues ahead of the CDR3 end, with the missing end drawn from the germline J gene. This rearrangement joins TRBV2 to TRBJ1-2; 7 positions agree with TRBD1. Looked up from germline, CDR1 is SNHLY and CDR2 is FYNNEI. This CDR3 spans 18 amino acids. The V and J ends lost 2 bases and 1 base, in that order; junction bases with no gene match: 13. The sequenced part of the CDR3 DNA is TGTGCCAGCAGTGAACAGGGGACAGCCACCAGGGATAACTATGGC. This codes for CASSEQGTATRDNYG. The entire CDR3 protein reads CASSEQGTATRDNYGYTF.

In the case of this clone: The CDR3 is cut off 3 residues early in the read; its end comes from the germline J gene. The J gene is TRBJ1-2, the V gene TRBV20-1; 8 positions agree with TRBD1. With V trimmed by 5 bases and J by 4 bases, 12 bases remained unmatched. The CDR3 contains 15 residues. The germline CDR1 and CDR2 sequences are DFQATT and SNEGSKA (reference sequence). Partial CDR3 DNA: TGCAGTGCTCTTTTATCAGACAGGGGCGGCTATGGC. Encoded protein: CSALLSDRGGYG. The whole CDR3 protein reads CSALLSDRGGYGYTF.

For this clone: Coverage ceases 3 residues before the CDR3 finishes, and the germline J gene fills in the end. This sequence joins TRBV20-1 and TRBJ1-4, with TRBD1 matching over 9 bases. CDR1 is DFQATT, CDR2 SNEGSKA, per germline (reference sequence). V shed 5 bases and J 5 bases; nucleotides not matched to a gene: 6. The length of the CDR3 is 14 residues. The part of the CDR3 DNA that was read is TGCAGTGCTCTCCGACAGGGGGAGAATGAAAAA. Its translation: CSALRQGENEK. The complete CDR3 sequence is CSALRQGENEKLFF.

As regards this clone: The CDR3 end falls 3 residues outside the read, so it is completed with the germline J gene. V is TRBV5-1 and J is TRBJ2-2; 8 positions match TRBD2. Germline CDR1 SGHRS, CDR2 YFSETQ. The CDR3 spans 14 residues. V lost 9 bases and J lost 3; bases outside the gene matches: 7. The CDR3 bases that were read are TGCGCCATCCCGGGGGGGGACGACACCGGGGAG. This gives the protein CAIPGGDDTGE. The entire CDR3 protein reads CAIPGGDDTGELFF.

A remark on this clone: The DNA ends 3 residues before the CDR3 does, and the rest of the CDR3 is filled in from the germline J gene. The rearrangement uses TRBV29-1 and TRBJ2-1, with 7 bases lining up with TRBD2. V gave up 6 bases and J gave up 0 bases; unmatched junction bases: 5. CDR1 SQVTM and CDR2 ANQGSEA come from the germline V gene. The CDR3 loop spans 14 amino acids. This CDR3 reads CSVGGVLSYNEQFF. The covered CDR3 bases are TGCAGCGTGGGGGGGGTCCTCTCCTACAATGAG.

Turning to this clone: Sequencing ends 3 residues short of the CDR3 end; the germline J gene provides the rest. The chain recombines TRBV20-1 with TRBJ2-5, with 8 bases identical to TRBD2. J gave up 7 bases and V 1 base, and 11 bases lay outside the gene matches. The CDR3 spans 15 residues. Germline V CDR1 and CDR2: DFQATT, SNEGSKA (reference sequence). Incomplete CDR3 DNA: TGCAGTGCTAGAGCGTCACCGGGACTAGGGGTGACC. Translating gives CSARASPGLGVT. The full CDR3 reads CSARASPGLGVTQYF.

CDR3 residues: CASTFELTSGTRRTGELFF. Partial CDR3 DNA: TGTGCCAGTACCTTCGAATTGACTAGCGGGACACGACGCACCGGGGAG. V gene TRBV19 combines with J gene TRBJ2-2; 11 bases are shared with TRBD2. From the germline J gene comes the end of the CDR3, since the read stops 3 residues before it. Trimming cost V 7 bases and J 4 bases; bases outside gene matches: 17. This CDR3 has 19 amino acids. Germline lookup yields CDR1 LNHDA and CDR2 SQIVND (reference sequence).

Note on this clone: The CDR3 goes on 3 residues after the read ends, and that part is filled in from the germline J gene. The gene calls are TRBV20-1 and TRBJ2-5, with D maybe TRBD1 (5 bases). The CDR3 loop spans 15 amino acids. Trimming stripped 3 bases from V and 7 bases from J, with 21 bases between. In germline, CDR1 is DFQATT, CDR2 SNEGSKA (reference sequence). Here the CDR3 reads CSARARVRPMGTQYF. The part of the CDR3 DNA that was read is TGCAGTGCTAGGGCCAGGGTTCGTCCCATGGGGACC.

In the case of this clone: The read ends 3 residues early relative to the CDR3; the germline J gene fills the gap. The V call is TRBV7-9, the J call TRBJ2-2; a weak D match, TRBD1 (5 bases). From germline, CDR1 is SEHNR and CDR2 FQNEAQ (reference sequence). The CDR3 length is 15 residues. With 1 base removed from V and 5 bases from J, the gap between germline ends came to 11 bases. The DNA read from the CDR3 is TGTGCCAGCAGCTTAGTGGCAGGGTGGACCGGGGAG. Translated, it gives CASSLVAGWTGE. The entire CDR3 protein reads CASSLVAGWTGELFF.

A note on this clone: Read coverage stops 3 residues before the CDR3 terminus; the germline J gene supplies the remainder. The V call is TRBV29-1, the J call TRBJ2-5, with D possibly being TRBD1 (8 bases). Trimming stripped 4 bases from V and 5 bases from J, with 20 bases between. Per the germline V gene, CDR1 is SQVTM and CDR2 is ANQGSEA. The CDR3 sequence is 15 residues long. Incomplete CDR3 DNA: TGCAGCGTTGGGGGGGGGCAGGGGGCGCGGGAGACC. Its translation: CSVGGGQGARET. Given in full, the CDR3 is CSVGGGQGARETQYF.

The CDR3: CASSLTSVQETQYF. The CDR3 DNA, read in part, is TGTGCCAGCAGCTTAACTAGCGTACAAGAGACC. The chain joins TRBV7-2 to TRBJ2-5, with 7 bases aligning to TRBD2. With the read ending 3 residues before the CDR3 end, the germline J gene is used to fill in that end. J gave up 2 bases and V 2 bases, and 2 bases lay outside the gene matches. From germline, CDR1 is SGHTA and CDR2 FQGNSA. CDR3 length: 14 amino acids.

A note on this clone: Sequencing ends 3 residues short of the CDR3 end; the germline J gene provides the rest. The chain is built from TRBV2 and TRBJ2-5; TRBD2 aligns across 10 bases. CDR3 length: 15 residues. V lost 7 bases, J lost 5 bases, and 10 bases stayed unmatched. Per germline, CDR1 SNHLY and CDR2 FYNNEI. Here the CDR3 reads CASIEGSSGSETQYF. The sequenced part of the CDR3 DNA is TGTGCCAGCATCGAAGGGTCTAGCGGGAGTGAGACC.

As concerns this clone: The read gets to within 3 residues of the CDR3 end, and the germline J gene fills in the rest. The chain uses TRBV19 and TRBJ2-6; 7 positions agree with TRBD1. The CDR3 totals 15 residues. Looked up from germline, CDR1 is LNHDA and CDR2 is SQIVND (reference sequence). J lost 0 bases, V lost 8 bases, and 4 bases had no gene match. The sequenced CDR3 bases are TGTGCCAGTCGGGACAGACACTCTGGGGCCAACGTC. It encodes CASRDRHSGANV. The entire CDR3 protein is CASRDRHSGANVLTF. Full variable domain (remainder filled in from reference TRBV19 and TRBJ2-6): DGGITQSPKYLFRKEGQNVTLSCEQNLNHDAMYWYRQDPGQGLRLIYYSQIVNDFQKGDIAEGYSVSREKKESFPLTVTSAQKNPTAFYLCASRDRHSGANVLTFGAGSRLTVL.

About this clone itself: The read gets to within 3 residues of the CDR3 end, and the germline J gene fills in the rest. The chain employs TRBV14 and TRBJ2-7; D may be TRBD1 (6 bases). This CDR3 is built from 17 residues. The germline V and J ends were trimmed by 4 bases and 3 bases, with 22 bases remaining between them. Germline assignment: CDR1 SGHDN and CDR2 FVKESK. CDR3 in amino acids: CASSPAQGSLSVYEQYF. The DNA read from the CDR3 is TGTGCCAGCAGCCCAGCACAGGGCTCCTTATCAGTCTACGAG.

A word on this clone: The read terminates 3 residues before the CDR3 end, so the remaining end is supplied by the germline J gene. This rearrangement joins TRBV30 to TRBJ2-1; 7 nucleotides agree with TRBD1. V was pared by 4 bases and J by 4 bases, with 7 bases of the junction left unmatched. This CDR3 region has 14 residues. Germline CDR1 is GTSNPN and CDR2 is SVGIG (reference sequence). This chain's CDR3 is CAWIPGGPYNEQFF. CDR3 DNA, as far as it was read: TGTGCCTGGATACCAGGGGGTCCATACAATGAG. The full variable domain, with the rest looked up from reference TRBV30 and TRBJ2-1, is SQTIHQWPATLVQPVGSPLSLECTVEGTSNPNLYWYRQAAGRGLQLLFYSVGIGQISSEVPQNLSASRPQDRQFILSSKKLLLSDSGFYLCAWIPGGPYNEQFFGPGTRLTVL.

In regard to this clone: The read stops 3 residues short of the end of the CDR3; the missing end is completed from the germline J gene. This rearrangement joins TRBV2 to TRBJ2-7, with D unclear. Germline-derived CDR1 and CDR2 are SNHLY and FYNNEI. With 9 bases removed from V and 0 bases from J, the gap between germline ends came to 12 bases. The CDR3 has 13 amino acids. The chain's CDR3 is CASNSGSSYEQYF. The DNA read from the CDR3 is TGTGCCAGTAACTCAGGTAGCTCCTACGAG.

As to this clone: The CDR3 extends 3 residues past the end of the read, so its final part is completed from the germline J gene. V usage is TRBV6-2 or TRBV6-3 and J usage is TRBJ2-2; the match to TRBD2 covers 9 bases. Germline CDR1 MNHEY, CDR2 SVGEGT. The CDR3 is made up of 17 amino acids. V lost 6 bases and J lost 7; bases outside the gene matches: 15. CDR3 loop: CASSLLAGRSRHGELFF. The DNA read from the CDR3 is TGTGCCAGCAGCCTACTAGCGGGCCGATCCCGACACGGGGAG.

About this clone itself: The read terminates 3 residues before the CDR3 end, so the remaining end is supplied by the germline J gene. This sequence joins TRBV4-2 and TRBJ2-5, with 9 bases that match TRBD2. Trimming cost V 4 bases and J 3 bases; bases outside gene matches: 9. The CDR3 length is 16 residues. Per germline, CDR1 LGHNA and CDR2 YNFKEQ. The CDR3 is CASSPFKRGGEETQYF. The sequenced CDR3 bases are TGTGCCAGCAGCCCCTTTAAGCGCGGGGGGGAAGAGACC.

A remark on this clone: The read finishes 3 residues shy of the CDR3 end, and the germline J gene is used to complete it. The chain has TRBV19 and TRBJ1-5; TRBD1 matches 9 bases. CDR1 and CDR2 (germline): LNHDA, SQIVND (reference sequence). Trimming cost V 5 bases and J 2 bases; bases outside gene matches: 7. This CDR3 has 16 residues. CDR3 bases read: TGTGCCAGTAGTGACAGGGGGGCGCGAGGCAATCAGCCC. Translation: CASSDRGARGNQP. The full CDR3 protein reads CASSDRGARGNQPQHF.